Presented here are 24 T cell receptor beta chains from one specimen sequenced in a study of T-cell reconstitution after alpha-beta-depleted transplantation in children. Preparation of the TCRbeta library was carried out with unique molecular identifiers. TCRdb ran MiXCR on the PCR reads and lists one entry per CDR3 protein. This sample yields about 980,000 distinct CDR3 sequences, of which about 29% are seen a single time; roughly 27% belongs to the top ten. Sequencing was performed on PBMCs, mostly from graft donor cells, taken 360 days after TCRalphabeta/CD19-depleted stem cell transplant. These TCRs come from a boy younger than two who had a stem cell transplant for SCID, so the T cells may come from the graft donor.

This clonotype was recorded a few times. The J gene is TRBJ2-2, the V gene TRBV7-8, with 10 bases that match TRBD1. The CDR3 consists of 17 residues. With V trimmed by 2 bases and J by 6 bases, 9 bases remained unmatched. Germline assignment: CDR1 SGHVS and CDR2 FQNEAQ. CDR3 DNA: TGTGCCAGCAGCTTATTGGTCCGGACAGGGGGGCCCGGGGAGCTGTTTTTT. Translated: CASSLLVRTGGPGELFF. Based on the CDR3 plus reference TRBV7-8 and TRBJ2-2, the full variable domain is GAGVSQSPRYKVAKRGQDVALRCDPISGHVSLFWYQQALGQGPEFLTYFQNEAQLDKSGLPSDRFFAERPEGSVSTLKIQRTQQEDSAVYLCASSLLVRTGGPGELFFGEGSRLTVL.

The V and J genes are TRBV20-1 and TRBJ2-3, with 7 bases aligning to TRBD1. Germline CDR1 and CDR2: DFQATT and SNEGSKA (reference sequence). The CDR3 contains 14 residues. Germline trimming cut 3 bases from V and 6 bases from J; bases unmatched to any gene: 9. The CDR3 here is CSASRQGVGDTQYF. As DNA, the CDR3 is TGCAGTGCTAGCAGGCAGGGGGTTGGTGATACGCAGTATTTT.

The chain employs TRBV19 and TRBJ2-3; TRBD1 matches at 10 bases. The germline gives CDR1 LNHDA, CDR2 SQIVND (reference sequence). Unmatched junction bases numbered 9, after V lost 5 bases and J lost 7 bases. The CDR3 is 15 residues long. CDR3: CASSPWDRGKNTQYF. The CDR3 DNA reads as TGTGCCAGTAGTCCGTGGGACAGGGGCAAGAATACGCAGTATTTT.

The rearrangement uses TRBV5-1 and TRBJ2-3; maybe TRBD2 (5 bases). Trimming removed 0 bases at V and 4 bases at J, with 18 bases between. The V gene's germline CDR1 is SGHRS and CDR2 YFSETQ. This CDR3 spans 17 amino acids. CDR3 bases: TGCGCCAGCAGCTTGGGGTCCCGGGGATTCGGGGCAGATACGCAGTATTTT. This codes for CASSLGSRGFGADTQYF. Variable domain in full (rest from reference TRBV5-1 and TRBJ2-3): KAGVTQTPRYLIKTRGQQVTLSCSPISGHRSVSWYQQTPGQGLQFLFEYFSETQRNKGNFPGRFSGRQFSNSRSEMNVSTLELGDSALYLCASSLGSRGFGADTQYFGPGTRLTVL.

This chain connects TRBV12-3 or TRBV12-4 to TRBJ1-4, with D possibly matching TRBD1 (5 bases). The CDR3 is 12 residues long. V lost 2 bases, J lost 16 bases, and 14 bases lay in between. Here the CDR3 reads CASSLSQGRTFF. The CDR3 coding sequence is TGTGCCAGCAGTTTATCCCAGGGCAGGACGTTTTTT.

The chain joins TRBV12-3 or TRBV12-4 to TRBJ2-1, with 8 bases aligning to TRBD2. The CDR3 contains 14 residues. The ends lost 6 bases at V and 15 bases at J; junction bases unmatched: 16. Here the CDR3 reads CASSFGGGYNEWFF. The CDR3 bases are TGTGCCAGCAGCTTCGGGGGGGGCTACAATGAGTGGTTCTTC.

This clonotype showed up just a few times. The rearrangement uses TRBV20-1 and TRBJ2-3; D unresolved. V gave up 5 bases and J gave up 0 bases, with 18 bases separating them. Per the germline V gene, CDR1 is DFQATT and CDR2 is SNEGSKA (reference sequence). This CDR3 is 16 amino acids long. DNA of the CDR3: TGCAGTGCTCCACCCCCTCACCGATCTAGCACAGATACGCAGTATTTT. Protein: CSAPPPHRSSTDTQYF.

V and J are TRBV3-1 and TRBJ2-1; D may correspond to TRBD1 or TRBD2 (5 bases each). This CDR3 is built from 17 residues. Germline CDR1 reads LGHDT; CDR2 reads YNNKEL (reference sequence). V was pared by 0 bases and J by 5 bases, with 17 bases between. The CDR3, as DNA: TGTGCCAGCAGCCAAGATCGGGGCAGGGAACGGGACAATGAGCAGTTCTTC. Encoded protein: CASSQDRGRERDNEQFF.

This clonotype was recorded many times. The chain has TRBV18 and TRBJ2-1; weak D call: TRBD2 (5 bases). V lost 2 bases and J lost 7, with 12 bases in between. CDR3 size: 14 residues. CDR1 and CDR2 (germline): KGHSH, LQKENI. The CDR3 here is CASSPVLSGNEQFF. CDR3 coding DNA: TGTGCCAGCTCACCAGTGTTGTCGGGGAATGAGCAGTTCTTC.

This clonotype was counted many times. CDR3 sequence: CASSSLGVTYNEQFF. For the CDR3, the DNA is TGCGCCAGCAGCTCCCTCGGGGTAACCTACAATGAGCAGTTCTTC. The V gene is TRBV5-1, the J gene TRBJ2-1; a possible D gene is TRBD2 (5 bases). CDR3 size: 15 residues. Trimming cost V 3 bases and J 2 bases, with 12 bases left between them. Germline V CDR1 and CDR2: SGHRS, YFSETQ.

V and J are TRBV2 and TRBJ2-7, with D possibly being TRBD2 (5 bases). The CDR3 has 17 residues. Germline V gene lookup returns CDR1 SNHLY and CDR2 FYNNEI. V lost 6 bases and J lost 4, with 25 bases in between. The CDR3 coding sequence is TGTGCCAGCAGGGACCCCAGATTGGACGGGGAACGTTACGAGCAGTACTTC. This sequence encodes CASRDPRLDGERYEQYF.

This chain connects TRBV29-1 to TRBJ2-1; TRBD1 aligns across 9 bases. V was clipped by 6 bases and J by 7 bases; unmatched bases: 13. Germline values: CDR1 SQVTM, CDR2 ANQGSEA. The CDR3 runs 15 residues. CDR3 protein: CSVGGTGSLANEQFF. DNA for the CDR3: TGCAGCGTAGGTGGGACAGGGAGTTTGGCTAATGAGCAGTTCTTC.

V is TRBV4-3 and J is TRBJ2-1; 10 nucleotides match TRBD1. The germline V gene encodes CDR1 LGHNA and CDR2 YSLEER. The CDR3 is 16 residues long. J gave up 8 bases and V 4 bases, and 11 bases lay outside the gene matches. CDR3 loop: CASSLAWDRGFDEQFF. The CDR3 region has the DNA TGCGCCAGCAGCCTTGCTTGGGACAGGGGATTCGATGAGCAGTTCTTC.

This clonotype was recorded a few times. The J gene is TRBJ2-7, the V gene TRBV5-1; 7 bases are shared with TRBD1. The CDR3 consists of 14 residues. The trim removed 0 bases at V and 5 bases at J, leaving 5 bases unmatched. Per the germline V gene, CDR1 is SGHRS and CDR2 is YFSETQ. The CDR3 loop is CASSLDRGDDEQYF. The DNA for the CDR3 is TGCGCCAGCAGCTTGGACAGGGGTGACGACGAGCAGTACTTC. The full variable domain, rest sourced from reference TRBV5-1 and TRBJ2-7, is KAGVTQTPRYLIKTRGQQVTLSCSPISGHRSVSWYQQTPGQGLQFLFEYFSETQRNKGNFPGRFSGRQFSNSRSEMNVSTLELGDSALYLCASSLDRGDDEQYFGPGTRLTVT.

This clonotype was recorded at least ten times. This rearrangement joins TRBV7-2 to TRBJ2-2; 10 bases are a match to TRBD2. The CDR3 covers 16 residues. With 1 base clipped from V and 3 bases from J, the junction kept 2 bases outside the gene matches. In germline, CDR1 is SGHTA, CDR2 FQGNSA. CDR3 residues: CASSLGTSGYTGELFF. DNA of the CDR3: TGTGCCAGCAGCTTAGGGACTAGCGGTTACACCGGGGAGCTGTTTTTT.

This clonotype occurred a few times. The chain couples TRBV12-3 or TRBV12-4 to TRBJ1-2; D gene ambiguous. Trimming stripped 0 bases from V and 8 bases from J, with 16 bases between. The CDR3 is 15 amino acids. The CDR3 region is CASSLALTALGGYTF. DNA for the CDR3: TGTGCCAGCAGTTTAGCGCTAACAGCCCTAGGAGGCTACACCTTC.

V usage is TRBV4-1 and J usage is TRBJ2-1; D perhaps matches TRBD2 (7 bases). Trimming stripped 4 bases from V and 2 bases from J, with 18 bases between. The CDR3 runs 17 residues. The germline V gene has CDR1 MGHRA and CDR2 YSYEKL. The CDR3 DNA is TGCGCCAGCAGCCCCGTCTTCGGGGGGCCAACCTACAATGAGCAGTTCTTC. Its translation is CASSPVFGGPTYNEQFF.

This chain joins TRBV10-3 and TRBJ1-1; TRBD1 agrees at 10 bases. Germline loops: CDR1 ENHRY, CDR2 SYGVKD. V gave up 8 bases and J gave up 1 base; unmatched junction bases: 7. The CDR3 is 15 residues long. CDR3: CAIRGRDRGNTEAFF. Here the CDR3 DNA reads TGTGCCATCCGAGGCCGGGACAGGGGGAACACTGAAGCTTTCTTT.

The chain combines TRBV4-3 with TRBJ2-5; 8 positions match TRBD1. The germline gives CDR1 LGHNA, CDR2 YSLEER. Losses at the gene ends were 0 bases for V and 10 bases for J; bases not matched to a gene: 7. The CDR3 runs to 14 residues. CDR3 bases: TGCGCCAGCAGCCAAGATTTCACAGGGGGGAGCCAGTACTTC. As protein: CASSQDFTGGSQYF.

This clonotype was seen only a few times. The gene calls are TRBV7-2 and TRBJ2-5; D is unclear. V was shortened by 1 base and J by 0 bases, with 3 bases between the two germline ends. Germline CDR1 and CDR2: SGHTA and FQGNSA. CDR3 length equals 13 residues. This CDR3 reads CASSLEYQETQYF. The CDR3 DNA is TGTGCCAGCAGCTTAGAATACCAAGAGACCCAGTACTTC.

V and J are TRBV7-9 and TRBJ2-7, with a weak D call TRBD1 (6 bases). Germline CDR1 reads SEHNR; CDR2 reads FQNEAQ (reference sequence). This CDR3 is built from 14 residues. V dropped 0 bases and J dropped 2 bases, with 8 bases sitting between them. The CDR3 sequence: CASSLAGTTYEQYF. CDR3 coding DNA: TGTGCCAGCAGCTTAGCGGGGACAACCTACGAGCAGTACTTC.

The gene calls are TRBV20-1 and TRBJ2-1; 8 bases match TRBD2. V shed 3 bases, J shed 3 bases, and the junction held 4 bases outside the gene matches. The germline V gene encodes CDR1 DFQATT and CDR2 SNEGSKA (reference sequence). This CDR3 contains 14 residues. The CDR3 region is CSARKAGVYNEQFF. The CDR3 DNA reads TGCAGTGCTAGGAAAGCGGGGGTCTACAATGAGCAGTTCTTC.

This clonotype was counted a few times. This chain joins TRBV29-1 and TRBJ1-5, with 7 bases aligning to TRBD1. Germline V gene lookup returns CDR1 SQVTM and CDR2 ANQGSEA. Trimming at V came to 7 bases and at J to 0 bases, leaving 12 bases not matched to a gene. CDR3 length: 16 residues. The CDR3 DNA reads TGCAGCGCCCCCAGGGGGAACCGATATAGCAATCAGCCCCAGCATTTT. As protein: CSAPRGNRYSNQPQHF. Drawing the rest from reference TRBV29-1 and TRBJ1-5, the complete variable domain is SAVISQKPSRDICQRGTSLTIQCQVDSQVTMMFWYRQQPGQSLTLIATANQGSEATYESGFVIDKFPISRPNLTFSTLTVSNMSPEDSSIYLCSAPRGNRYSNQPQHFGDGTRLSIL.

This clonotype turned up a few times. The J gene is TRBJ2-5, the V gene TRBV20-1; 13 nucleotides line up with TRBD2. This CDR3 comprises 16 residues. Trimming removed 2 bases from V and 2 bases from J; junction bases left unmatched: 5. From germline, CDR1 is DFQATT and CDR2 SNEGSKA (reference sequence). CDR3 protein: CSARPTSGGLQETQYF. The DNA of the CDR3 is TGCAGTGCTAGACCGACTAGCGGGGGGTTACAAGAGACCCAGTACTTC.